The rows below give T cell receptor beta chains drawn from one sample of a study of blood T cell repertoires in COVID-19. Generated by immunoSEQ multiplex PCR, the TCRdb table keeps only in-frame clones and is missing some. Counted here are a few hundred thousand clones, roughly 87% occurring once; the ten biggest clones make up less than 8%. The sample consisted of PBMCs or T cells enriched from blood (not recorded which). These receptors were taken from a man aged 25 to 45 in a cohort exposed to, infected with or recovered from COVID-19 (not recorded which). Both conserved end residues are part of each CDR3. The D gene is left open where the match is weak. A row's size may be missing; if present it is once, few, many or a size class.

V	size	D	J	CDR3	DNA
TRBV6-1	-	-	TRBJ1-5	CASSELRQPQHF	TGTGCCAGCAGTGAACTGCGTCAGCCCCAGCATTTT
TRBV28	-	-	TRBJ1-2	CASSGVYGYTF	TGTGCCAGCTCAGGGGTCTATGGCTACACCTTC
TRBV6-1	-	-	TRBJ2-5	CASSDRPGAAQRETQYF	TGTGCCAGCAGTGATCGTCCAGGGGCCGCCCAACGTGAGACCCAGTACTTC
TRBV6-6	-	TRBD2	TRBJ2-2	CASSRLRLAGTDTGELFF	TGTGCCAGCAGTCGGTTGAGATTAGCGGGGACCGACACCGGGGAGCTGTTTTTT
TRBV5-6	-	TRBD2	TRBJ2-2	CASSPGIAGVGGELFF	TGTGCCAGCAGCCCTGGAATAGCGGGAGTGGGCGGGGAGCTGTTTTTT
TRBV14	-	TRBD1	TRBJ1-1	CASSRGQGPGVEAFF	TGTGCCAGCAGCCGCGGACAGGGTCCAGGGGTTGAAGCTTTCTTT
TRBV6-5	-	TRBD1	TRBJ2-1	CASSYTGGNEQFF	TGTGCCAGCAGTTACACAGGGGGCAATGAGCAGTTCTTC
TRBV19	-	-	TRBJ1-5	CASMTGGGHQPQHF	TGTGCCAGTATGACCGGGGGAGGTCATCAGCCCCAGCATTTT
TRBV10-3	-	-	TRBJ1-5	CAISESLRTGFNSNQPQHF	TGTGCCATCAGTGAGTCTTTACGAACAGGGTTTAATAGCAATCAGCCCCAGCATTTT
TRBV11-2	-	TRBD2	TRBJ2-2	CASSSLAGGVYTGELFF	TGTGCCAGCAGCTCTCTAGCGGGAGGGGTTTACACCGGGGAGCTGTTTTTT
TRBV19	-	TRBD1	TRBJ1-1	CASSPRTGLGVTEAFF	TGTGCCAGTAGTCCCCGGACAGGGTTAGGAGTCACTGAAGCTTTCTTT
TRBV18	-	-	TRBJ1-2	CASSEGVDYGYTF	TGTGCCAGCTCAGAGGGAGTTGACTATGGCTACACCTTC
TRBV5-1	-	TRBD1	TRBJ2-1	CASSLVGTGGMDEQFF	TGCGCCAGCAGCTTAGTCGGGACAGGGGGCATGGATGAGCAGTTCTTC
TRBV9	-	-	TRBJ2-7	CASSVGLTYEQYF	TGTGCCAGCAGCGTCGGTTTGACCTACGAGCAGTACTTC
TRBV6-5	-	-	TRBJ1-1	CAIDSSMNTEAFF	TGTGCCATCGACAGTTCCATGAACACTGAAGCTTTCTTT
TRBV5-1	-	TRBD1	TRBJ1-6	CASSLLQGTDSPLHF	TGCGCCAGCAGCCTCCTCCAGGGGACAGATTCACCCCTCCACTTT
TRBV19	-	-	TRBJ1-4	CASRSLGSGPNEKLFF	TGTGCCAGCCGTTCTTTGGGGAGTGGGCCTAATGAAAAACTGTTTTTT
TRBV3-1/TRBV3-2	-	TRBD1	TRBJ1-1	CASSQDGRTGTNTEAFF	TGTGCCAGCAGCCAAGATGGTCGGACAGGGACGAACACTGAAGCTTTCTTT
TRBV5-6	-	-	TRBJ1-6	CASSTWGQVLNSPLHF	TGTGCCAGCTCCACGTGGGGGCAGGTACTTAATTCACCCCTCCACTTT
TRBV5-1	-	-	TRBJ1-2	CASSSPAGSSNNYGYTF	TGCGCCAGCAGCTCCCCGGCAGGGTCTTCTAATAACTATGGCTACACCTTC
TRBV6-4	-	-	TRBJ2-2	CASSVALETGELFF	TGTGCCAGCAGTGTCGCACTGGAGACCGGGGAGCTGTTTTTT
TRBV11-2	once	TRBD1	TRBJ2-3	CASSRDRAFPDTQYF	TGTGCCAGCAGCCGGGACAGAGCCTTCCCGGATACGCAGTATTTT
TRBV2	-	-	TRBJ2-1	CASSETRGYNEQFF	TGTGCCAGCAGCGAAACAAGGGGCTACAATGAGCAGTTCTTC
TRBV27	-	-	TRBJ1-1	CASSFQGPVLNGVEAFF	TGTGCCAGCAGTTTTCAAGGGCCCGTCCTGAACGGGGTAGAAGCTTTCTTT
TRBV7-2	-	-	TRBJ1-2	CASSLTLVGALYYGYTF	TGTGCCAGCAGCTTAACCTTAGTAGGGGCACTATACTATGGCTACACCTTC
TRBV9	-	TRBD1	TRBJ2-1	CASSSRQGPLGDEQFF	TGTGCCAGCAGCTCCAGACAGGGCCCCCTTGGCGATGAGCAGTTCTTC